Sequencing of this T cell receptor beta chain was carried out in a study of blood T cell repertoires in COVID-19. Study summary: In each case, the material was cDNA or gDNA derived from T cells, B-cell-depleted T cells, or PBMCs.

In the original analysis: For nucleated cells, counts were estimated from reference gene primer amplification. Method: immunoSEQ multiplex PCR; TCRdb's copy keeps in-frame clones and lacks some. D and trimming come from the DNA, and the V and J calls and clone size come from that table. The sample gives about 290,000 clones, just under 90% of which show up once; 8.5% to 14% is in the top ten. This CDR3 comprises 13 residues. Germline V CDR1 and CDR2: MNHNY, SVGAGI (reference sequence). The junction had 6 bases not matched to a gene; V was cut back by 4 bases and J by 10 bases. Seattle's cohort entered during active infection and was followed longitudinally.

The J gene is TRBJ1-1, the V gene TRBV6-6; 10 bases fit TRBD1. The sample taken for sequencing was peripheral blood. This TCR was sampled from a woman aged 30 to 39 with COVID-19, enrolled during active disease. The DNA of the CDR3 is TGTGCCAGCAGTTCACGGACAGGGGGTAGAGCTTTCTTT. Translation gives CASSSRTGGRAFF.